This passage covers 20 T cell receptor beta chains from one sample sequenced in a study of T-cell memory formation after mild COVID-19. TCRdb called the 5' RACE reads again in MiXCR, with one record for every CDR3 protein. The repertoire holds 470,000 or so distinct CDR3 sequences, with roughly 18% as singletons. The specimen was PBMCs or a T cell subset sorted from them (not recorded which). These receptors originate from a man between 18 and 29 years old who had mild COVID-19 (a few samples of this study predate the infection). Cell type and time point are not known.

This chain connects TRBV20-1 to TRBJ2-5; 7 nucleotides match TRBD1. The germline V gene has CDR1 DFQATT and CDR2 SNEGSKA (reference sequence). V lost 6 bases to trimming and J lost 0 bases; unmatched junction nucleotides: 4. The CDR3 has 13 amino acids. The CDR3 coding sequence is TGCAGTGCCTCGGGGACAGACCAAGAGACCCAGTACTTC. It codes for CSASGTDQETQYF.

The chain uses TRBV6-5 and TRBJ2-1, with 14 nucleotides matching TRBD2. The CDR3 contains 16 residues. J lost 4 bases, V lost 5 bases, and 4 bases had no gene match. CDR1 is MNHEY, CDR2 SVGAGI, per germline. CDR3 sequence: CASSGGLAGGYNEQFF. The CDR3 DNA sequence: TGTGCCAGCAGTGGCGGACTAGCGGGGGGATACAATGAGCAGTTCTTC.

The rearrangement uses TRBV2 and TRBJ1-1, with a possible D match to TRBD1 (6 bases). Germline V gives CDR1 SNHLY, CDR2 FYNNEI. The ends were cut back, 6 bases at V and 8 bases at J, with 10 bases in the middle. The CDR3 consists of 11 residues. CDR3 protein: CASRQGREAFF. For the CDR3, the DNA is TGTGCCAGCAGACAGGGAAGAGAAGCTTTCTTT.

The rearrangement uses TRBV7-2 and TRBJ2-5; TRBD2 matches 7 bases. There are 17 residues in the CDR3. Unmatched junction bases numbered 13, after V lost 2 bases and J lost 4 bases. Looked up from germline, CDR1 is SGHTA and CDR2 is FQGNSA. Written as DNA, the CDR3 is TGTGCCAGCAGCTTAAAGCTAGGGGAGGGAATAGGAGAGACCCAGTACTTC. Its protein product is CASSLKLGEGIGETQYF.

This clonotype occurred a few times. The chain joins TRBV4-2 to TRBJ1-5; possibly TRBD1 for D (6 bases). The CDR3 spans 14 residues. Germline CDR1 and CDR2: LGHNA and YNFKEQ. The V and J ends lost 2 bases and 6 bases respectively, with 11 bases between them. The DNA of the CDR3 is TGTGCCAGCAGCCAACCAGGGGTTGCTCAGCCCCAGCATTTT. This encodes CASSQPGVAQPQHF.

Only a few counts were recorded for this clonotype. The genes are TRBV4-1 and TRBJ2-5; the D gene is possibly TRBD2 (6 bases). This CDR3 has 15 amino acids. The ends were cut back, 1 base at V and 4 bases at J, with 13 bases in the middle. The germline CDR1 and CDR2 sequences are MGHRA and YSYEKL. The CDR3, as DNA: TGCGCCAGCAGCCAAGGACGGGGGTCCGGAGAGACCCAGTACTTC. It specifies CASSQGRGSGETQYF.

This chain uses TRBV20-1 with TRBJ2-3; perhaps D is TRBD1 or TRBD2 (5 bases each). Germline CDR1 reads DFQATT; CDR2 reads SNEGSKA (reference sequence). The ends were cut back, 2 bases at V and 2 bases at J, with 14 bases in the middle. The CDR3 runs 15 residues. The CDR3 here is CSARLLGDLTDTQYF. The CDR3 coding sequence is TGCAGTGCTAGATTACTTGGGGACCTCACAGATACGCAGTATTTT.

There are a few counts of this clonotype. J is TRBJ1-2 and V is TRBV5-1, with D tentatively TRBD1 (6 bases). Germline V CDR1 and CDR2: SGHRS, YFSETQ. Trimming cost V 4 bases and J 8 bases, with 18 bases left between them. The CDR3 extends over 14 amino acids. CDR3 sequence: CASSPRTVPSGYTF. CDR3 DNA sequence: TGCGCCAGCAGCCCGAGGACAGTTCCCTCGGGCTACACCTTC.

The sample holds a few counts of this clonotype. The chain employs TRBV5-4 and TRBJ2-1; 10 bases fit TRBD2. V dropped 4 bases and J dropped 6; count of bases not matched to a gene: 7. Germline CDR1 and CDR2: SGHNT and YYREEE (reference sequence). The CDR3 runs 15 residues. CDR3 loop: CASSAKAGGFNEQFF. CDR3 coding DNA: TGTGCCAGCAGCGCGAAAGCGGGGGGGTTCAATGAGCAGTTCTTC.

The rearrangement joins TRBV5-1 to TRBJ2-3, with TRBD2 matching over 10 bases. The length of the CDR3 is 17 residues. Trimming took 0 bases from V and 5 from J; bases not matched to a gene: 9. Per germline, CDR1 SGHRS and CDR2 YFSETQ. CDR3 sequence (DNA): TGCGCCAGCAGCTTGGGAGCGGGGGGGCCAGTCAGAGATACGCAGTATTTT. Encoded protein: CASSLGAGGPVRDTQYF.

This rearrangement joins TRBV9 to TRBJ2-1, with TRBD2 matching 7 bases. V lost 1 base and J lost 8; bases outside the gene matches: 12. The CDR3 runs to 16 residues. From germline, CDR1 is SGDLS and CDR2 YYNGEE. The CDR3 coding sequence is TGTGCCAGCAGCGTAAGCGGGGCAGTGGCTTCGCATGAGCAGTTCTTC. It is translated as CASSVSGAVASHEQFF.

This clonotype was seen a few times. The rearrangement links TRBV28 to TRBJ2-7; D is ambiguous. The CDR3 has 11 amino acids. Between the trimmed V and J ends, which lost 8 bases and 3 bases, there was a span of 8 bases. Germline CDR1 MDHEN, CDR2 SYDVKM. Written as DNA, the CDR3 is TGTGCCAGCGGGGATTACTACGAGCAGTACGTC. This gives the protein CASGDYYEQYV.

The chain uses TRBV4-3 and TRBJ2-3; possible D gene TRBD2, 5 bases. Germline V gene data show CDR1 as LGHNA and CDR2 as YSLEER. The CDR3 is 19 amino acids. The ends were cut back, 2 bases at V and 0 bases at J, with 21 bases in the middle. CDR3 amino acids: CASSQSDYTRDPSTDTQYF. CDR3 nucleotides: TGCGCCAGCAGCCAATCTGACTACACCCGAGACCCTAGCACAGATACGCAGTATTTT.

This clonotype has only a few counts. CDR3 in DNA: TGCGCCAGCAGCCCGCGTAAGGACTACTCAATTCAGTACTTC. It translates to CASSPRKDYSIQYF. This chain uses TRBV4-3 with TRBJ2-4; the D gene is possibly TRBD2 (6 bases). This CDR3 contains 14 residues. Per the germline V gene, CDR1 is LGHNA and CDR2 is YSLEER. Trimming left V 4 bases short and J 10 bases short, with 17 bases between.

Turning to this clonotype: At one end, the junction sequence differs from germline, possibly due to a read error. The chain links TRBV11-3 to TRBJ2-2; perhaps D is TRBD1 or TRBD2 (5 bases each). Germline CDR1 reads SGHNT; CDR2 reads YENEEA. This CDR3 comprises 14 residues. The CDR3 DNA reads as TGTGCCAGCAGCTCAGGGCAATTCGCCGGGGATCTGTTTTTT. This sequence encodes CASSSGQFAGDLFF.

This clonotype was recorded only once. The chain carries TRBV19 and TRBJ2-5; D is perhaps TRBD2 (5 bases). The CDR3 has 15 amino acids. The germline CDR1 and CDR2 sequences are LNHDA and SQIVND (reference sequence). The V end was cut by 3 bases, the J end by 5 bases, with 16 bases between. The CDR3 reads CASSMISGLGETQYF. In DNA, the CDR3 is TGTGCCAGTAGTATGATCTCGGGGTTGGGGGAGACCCAGTACTTC.

The DNA of the CDR3 is TGCGCCAGCAGCCCGTCTCACCTCACGCTAGATAGTCCCCCCGGCGAGCAGTACTTC. As protein: CASSPSHLTLDSPPGEQYF. V gene TRBV4-3 combines with J gene TRBJ2-7; D is ambiguous. Trimming removed 4 bases from V and 6 bases from J, with 31 bases in between. The CDR3 length is 19 residues. CDR1 is LGHNA, CDR2 YSLEER, per germline.

To note about this clonotype: It may be a read error: a sequence one base away is much more abundant. This chain connects TRBV12-3 or TRBV12-4 to TRBJ1-1, with 7 bases identical to TRBD1. The CDR3 extends over 13 amino acids. Here the CDR3 reads CASSTGEGTEALF. CDR3 DNA sequence: TGTGCCAGCAGTACAGGGGAGGGAACTGAAGCTTTATTT.

This chain links TRBV12-3 or TRBV12-4 with TRBJ2-5; D might be TRBD1 or TRBD2, each matching 6 bases. There are 15 residues in the CDR3. V gave up 1 base and J gave up 5 bases, with 14 bases separating them. CDR3 sequence: CASSLGGAELETQYF. The CDR3 nucleotides are TGTGCCAGCAGTTTAGGGGGGGCCGAATTGGAGACCCAGTACTTC.

This rearrangement joins TRBV4-1 to TRBJ2-3, with unresolved D. V was trimmed by 6 bases and J by 2 bases, leaving 12 bases between them. The germline CDR1 and CDR2 sequences are MGHRA and YSYEKL. The length of the CDR3 is 14 residues. CDR3 amino acids: CASRQQGSTDTQYF. CDR3 coding DNA: TGCGCCAGCAGACAACAAGGGTCCACAGATACGCAGTATTTT.